This TCR beta chain was identified in a study of T cells in Graves' hyperthyroidism and ophthalmopathy (dated by TCRdb to between 2018 and 2021). Describing the broader study: Peripheral blood samples were taken at initial diagnosis, before any treatment was given. To identify distinguishing TCR V-J signatures, a discovery cohort of around 98 patients was used, comprising some 45 with Graves' ophthalmopathy and approximately 58 with stable Graves' hyperthyroidism. Whether ophthalmopathy could be predicted prospectively was tested in an independent validation cohort made up of roughly 19 hyperthyroidism patients plus 17 patients who later progressed to ophthalmopathy. The roughly 90 discovery patients were divided at random into training and test sets in a 7:3 ratio. In several Graves' hyperthyroidism patients, the study also compared T-cell repertoires from thyroid tissue with T-cell repertoires from blood. Once sampling was done, hyperthyroidism patients were given methimazole at a starting dose of 30 mg daily, whereas ophthalmopathy patients were given high-dose intravenous methylprednisolone. TCR Vbeta CDR3 sequencing of fewer than 150 peripheral blood samples (43 ophthalmopathy, over 70 hyperthyroidism and approximately 17 progressor patients) is reported in the paper.

The germline V gene (reference sequence) supplies CDR1 LNHDA and CDR2 SQIVND. The V end loses 8 bases and the J end loses 1 base, and a stretch of 20 bases separates them. The cysteine opens and the phenylalanine closes a CDR3 of 17 amino acids. This entry keeps only the CDR3 DNA: 51 bases, framed from base 1. Stable Graves' hyperthyroidism was defined as no progression to ophthalmopathy during 18 months of follow-up. Hyperthyroidism patients were aged 18 to 65 years and newly diagnosed, with disease duration of less than 2 months. Exclusion was applied to patients with uncontrolled infections, other autoimmune diseases, pregnancy or lactation. Diagnoses relied on clinical symptoms, serum thyroxine and TRAb, thyroid ultrasound and orbital computed tomography. PBMCs were isolated from around 10 ml of fresh peripheral blood by Ficoll-Paque density gradient centrifugation. Trizol reagent was used to extract total RNA, and RNA quality was then checked on an Agilent 2100 Bioanalyzer.

Here is what the overall study found, with its caveats: Sample size was not statistically predetermined, and blinding of investigators to group allocation was not performed. A 13 V-J signature model separated ophthalmopathy from stable hyperthyroidism, with 87.88% sensitivity and about 81% specificity in cross-validation and 80%/75% in testing. Most expanded thyroid clonotypes (frequency above 0.001) were also detected in blood, a finding suggesting that blood repertoires may reflect thyroid immune responses. In validation, the model predicted progression to ophthalmopathy with 55% to 71% sensitivity and 72.22% specificity, a median of 6.5 months before onset.

The TCR beta CDR3 regions were amplified from RNA transcripts. A first-round RT-PCR of the TCR CDR3 used the HTBI primer set with the Qiagen OneStep RT-PCR kit. The libraries were constructed in a second round of multiplex PCR and then size-selected and purified. Paired-end sequencing of the libraries was performed with 100 bp reads on an Illumina HiSeq2000. In the source study's methods: Raw data were processed with SOAPnuke, discarding reads with adapters, uncalled bases, mean Phred below 15, or no exact constant-primer or identifier match. COPE v1.2.5 was used to merge the high-quality paired reads, and each unique nucleotide sequence was defined as a clonotype. Clonotypes were aligned to IMGT TRBV, TRBD and TRBJ reference segments using MiTCR v1.1. The analysis was restricted to V-J combinations with a frequency above 0.0001, which together covered 99.2% of the repertoires. A TCS score was defined as the ratio of F50 (clonal expansion) to E x V (chaos), with BLOSUM62-based TCRdist applied between CDR3 peptides within each V-J. Welch's t-statistics and random forest reduced roughly 500 V-J features to 13, which were used in a naive Bayes classifier (R e1071). TCRdb reanalyzed the raw reads on its own, using fastp at Q25 for trimming and MiXCR for clone calling, and kept in-frame beta chains. Entries are consolidated by CDR3 protein sequence, retaining the most common genes and DNA. TCRdb's processing, not the authors' own work, is the source of the V and J calls. The sample table records 300,000 or so distinct CDR3 sequences; around 16% of these occur just once. The ten largest clones capture approximately 33% of the sample.

Only a few counts were recorded for this clonotype. Its antigen is currently not known. Base qualities are missing; no much larger clone stands one base away. This clonotype was obtained from a man aged 25 to 40 with Graves' hyperthyroidism. The receptor chain draws on TRBV19 and TRBJ2-2; the D gene assignment is perhaps TRBD1 or TRBD2, with each matching 9 bases. The sequenced material came from blood. The DNA sequence follows: TGTGCCAGTCGGACAGGGGTGACTAGCGGGAACACCGGGGAGCTGTTTTTT. This is translated as CASRTGVTSGNTGELFF. The CDR3 plus the reference TRBV19 and TRBJ2-2 genes for the other parts give the full variable domain: DGGITQSPKYLFRKEGQNVTLSCEQNLNHDAMYWYRQDPGQGLRLIYYSQIVNDFQKGDIAEGYSVSREKKESFPLTVTSAQKNPTAFYLCASRTGVTSGNTGELFFGEGSRLTVL.